The 10 T cell receptor beta chains below were found in one sample sequenced in a study of blood T cell repertoires in COVID-19. The protocol was immunoSEQ multiplex PCR, while the TCRdb copy is restricted to in-frame clones and leaves out a portion. The sample yields roughly 190,000 clones, roughly 79% seen once. Sample: peripheral blood. These receptors originate from a woman aged 40 to 50 with COVID-19, enrolled during active disease.

V and J are TRBV19 and TRBJ2-3; D may be TRBD2 (7 bases). The CDR3 has 15 amino acids. Germline CDR1 LNHDA, CDR2 SQIVND (reference sequence). This chain's CDR3 is CASQRGAHSTDTQYF. CDR3 nucleotide sequence: TGTGCGTCGCAACGGGGGGCCCATAGCACAGATACGCAGTATTTT.

The rearrangement uses TRBV10-2 and TRBJ2-1; D is unclear. The CDR3 totals 15 residues. Per the germline V gene, CDR1 is WSHSY and CDR2 is SAAADI. V was clipped by 4 bases and J by 4 bases, with 14 bases between them. The CDR3 here is CASSASRLGYNEQFF. The CDR3 DNA reads TGCGCCAGCAGTGCCTCCAGGTTGGGTTACAATGAGCAGTTCTTC.

V is TRBV6-6 and J is TRBJ2-1; 9 bases align to TRBD1. Per germline, CDR1 MNHNY and CDR2 SVGAGI (reference sequence). The V and J ends lost 5 bases and 9 bases, in that order; junction bases with no gene match: 8. This CDR3 comprises 14 residues. The CDR3 DNA follows: TGTGCCAGCAGTCCCGGGACAGGGCTTCCTGAGCAGTTCTTC. Its translation is CASSPGTGLPEQFF.

J is TRBJ1-4 and V is TRBV14; D unclear. The CDR3 contains 12 residues. Germline V gene sequence: CDR1 SGHDN, CDR2 FVKESK. V lost 5 bases and J lost 8, with 9 bases in between. The CDR3 nucleotides are TGTGCCAGCAGCGTACTTGAGGAAAAACTGTTTTTT. Amino acids: CASSVLEEKLFF.

This clone was seen a single time. The chain has TRBV20-1 and TRBJ2-5, with D maybe TRBD1 (6 bases). Germline CDR1 reads DFQATT; CDR2 reads SNEGSKA (reference sequence). The CDR3 totals 11 residues. The CDR3 nucleotides are TGCAGCGCCAGGGGACCCGAGGCCCAGTACTTC. Its translation: CSARGPEAQYF.

The chain has TRBV27 and TRBJ1-2, with D uncertain. CDR3 length equals 13 residues. Trimming stripped 7 bases from V and 4 bases from J, with 13 bases between. CDR1 is MNHEY, CDR2 SMNVEV, per germline (reference sequence). This CDR3 is CASMGGGPYGYTF. The CDR3 DNA follows: TGTGCCAGCATGGGCGGAGGACCCTATGGCTACACCTTC.

This clone was seen only once. The rearrangement uses TRBV12-5 and TRBJ2-3; 10 bases fit TRBD2. The trim removed 7 bases at V and 7 bases at J, leaving 5 bases unmatched. Germline loops: CDR1 LGHNT, CDR2 FRNRAP. This CDR3 has 13 amino acids. The CDR3 sequence: CASATSGVYTQYF. The CDR3 nucleotides are TGTGCTAGTGCCACTAGCGGGGTTTATACGCAGTATTTT.

The CDR3 DNA reads TGTGCCAGCAGCTCGGCCGGGAGACCTCTGGGGGCCAACGTCCTGACTTTC. Its translation is CASSSAGRPLGANVLTF. This chain joins TRBV5-6 and TRBJ2-6; TRBD2 is a possible D gene (6 bases). This CDR3 spans 17 amino acids. Per the germline V gene, CDR1 is SGHDT and CDR2 is YYEEEE. Between the trimmed V and J ends, which lost 3 bases and 4 bases, there was a span of 17 bases.

The CDR3 sequence is CATRDREVGTEAFF. In nucleotides, the CDR3 is TGTGCCACTAGGGACAGGGAGGTAGGGACTGAAGCTTTCTTT. The chain uses TRBV7-2 and TRBJ1-1, with 9 positions matching TRBD1. This CDR3 spans 14 amino acids. V trimming: 10 bases; J trimming: 5 bases; junction bases outside the gene matches: 11. Germline V CDR1 and CDR2: SGHTA, FQGNSA. Combining the CDR3 with reference TRBV7-2 and TRBJ1-1 gives the whole variable domain GAGVSQSPSNKVTEKGKDVELRCDPISGHTALYWYRQSLGQGLEFLIYFQGNSAPDKSGLPSDRFSAERTGGSVSTLTIQRTQQEDSAVYLCATRDREVGTEAFFGQGTRLTVV.

The chain links TRBV12-3 or TRBV12-4 to TRBJ1-2; no clear D gene. This CDR3 has 13 residues. With 2 bases removed from V and 1 base from J, the gap between germline ends came to 5 bases. In nucleotides, the CDR3 is TGTGCCAGCAGTTTAATCAATAACTATGGCTACACCTTC. Translating it yields CASSLINNYGYTF.